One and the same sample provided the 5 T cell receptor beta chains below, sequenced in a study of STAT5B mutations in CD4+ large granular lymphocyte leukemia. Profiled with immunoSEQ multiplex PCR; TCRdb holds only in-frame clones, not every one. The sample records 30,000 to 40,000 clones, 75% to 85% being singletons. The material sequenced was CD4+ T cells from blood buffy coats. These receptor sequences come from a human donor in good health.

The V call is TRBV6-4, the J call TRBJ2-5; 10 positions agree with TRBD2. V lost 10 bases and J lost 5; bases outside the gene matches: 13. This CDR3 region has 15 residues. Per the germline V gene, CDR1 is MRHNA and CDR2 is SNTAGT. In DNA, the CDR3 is TGTGCCACCCCCATACTAGCGGGACGTCGTGAGACCCAGTACTTC. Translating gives CATPILAGRRETQYF.

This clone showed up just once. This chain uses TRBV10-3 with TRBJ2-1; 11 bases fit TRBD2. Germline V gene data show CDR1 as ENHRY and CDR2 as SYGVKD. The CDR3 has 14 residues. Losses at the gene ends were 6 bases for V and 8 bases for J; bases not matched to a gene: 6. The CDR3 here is CAIRKTSGVHEQFF. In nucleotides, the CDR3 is TGTGCCATCAGAAAGACTAGCGGGGTCCATGAGCAGTTCTTC.

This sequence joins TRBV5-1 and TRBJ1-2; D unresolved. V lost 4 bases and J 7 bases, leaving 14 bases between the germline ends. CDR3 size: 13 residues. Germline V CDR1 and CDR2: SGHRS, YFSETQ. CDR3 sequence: CASSRTIEGGYTF. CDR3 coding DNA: TGCGCCAGCAGCCGGACGATCGAAGGTGGCTACACCTTC.

The CDR3 DNA sequence: TGTGCCAGCAGTTACCAACAGGGGGCGTACACTGAAGCTTTCTTT. Protein product: CASSYQQGAYTEAFF. This rearrangement joins TRBV6-5 to TRBJ1-1; 9 bases match TRBD1. Germline-derived CDR1 and CDR2 are MNHEY and SVGAGI. The CDR3 is 15 residues long. V was pared by 2 bases and J by 3 bases, with 4 bases of the junction left unmatched.

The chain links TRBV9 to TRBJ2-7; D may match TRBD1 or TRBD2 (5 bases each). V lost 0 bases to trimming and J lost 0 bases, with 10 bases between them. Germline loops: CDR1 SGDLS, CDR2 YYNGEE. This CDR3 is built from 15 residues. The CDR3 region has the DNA TGTGCCAGCAGCGTAGAGGCAGGGAGCTCCTACGAGCAGTACTTC. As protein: CASSVEAGSSYEQYF.